This TCR beta chain was recovered during a study of T cell responses to AZD1222 COVID-19 vaccine (dated by TCRdb to the early 2020s). Background for the entire study: TCR sequencing was performed for 230 to 250 trial participants, of whom about 200 were given two doses of AZD1222 and roughly 25 were given two doses of MenACWY control vaccine. Trial participants were enrolled by age into subgroups of 18-55, 56-69 and 70-plus years, and around 150, 28 and 57 TCR-sequenced participants, respectively, were included in these subgroups. Overall study outcomes, separate from this receptor: Most participants were white British and females outnumbered males, and the authors suggested that clonal diversity may have been underestimated. Conclusions about previously exposed vaccinees are limited, since just six AZD1222 recipients were seropositive for SARS-CoV-2 at baseline. The vaccine-associated CD4 TCRs covered the entire spike protein, and the dominant responses fell in regions 160-218 and 743-854. Nearly half of unique spike-specific TCRs reportedly recognized epitopes outside regions mutated in the B.1.351 and B.1.1.7 variants. In the small 56-69-year group, the increase in depth fell short of significance, most likely because of low power. After two AZD1222 doses, both the breadth and the depth of spike-specific TCRs were significantly higher than at day 0 and than in MenACWY recipients. Because no samples from the day 14 peak response were available, repertoires could be characterized only after the peak T cell response.

The CDR3 regions of human TCRbeta chains were analyzed by immunosequencing. In the paper's pipeline: TCRs in the repertoires were matched against a reference library of SARS-CoV-2-specific TCRs that had been generated with the MIRA antigen-specificity platform. Breadth meant the fraction of unique TCRs that were SARS-CoV-2-associated, whereas depth meant the fraction of total T cells that were SARS-CoV-2-associated. Each spike-specific TCR was assigned to its reactive spike region and to a CD4 or CD8 class using the MIRA data. Log10-transformed breadth and depth values were compared by one-way ANOVA with Sidak's multiple comparisons tests. This is the immuneACCESS table as TCRdb keeps it, with only in-frame sequences that have V and J called. A part of the clones is gone; compared with another copy, unresolved V genes explain less than half, and the rest is unexplained. V and J calls and clone size are as listed in that table; D and trimming were resolved from the DNA. The sample records over 110,000 clones, approximately 90% of which are singletons. Roughly 9.9% of the sample is taken by the ten largest.

Remarks on this clone: Its cognate antigen has yet to be identified. Base qualities are missing; no much larger clone stands one base away.

The germline V gene (reference sequence) specifies LNHDA as CDR1 and SQIVND as CDR2. V gives up 3 bases and J gives up 8 bases, and the segment between their germline ends measures 13 bases. The cysteine opens and the phenylalanine closes a CDR3 of 13 amino acids. Only CDR3 DNA remains: 39 bases, in frame from the first base. What the time point label conveys for this sample: about 28 days (+/-7) after the second vaccine dose. Because spike-specific TCR depth and breadth did not differ between the two schedules, AZD1222 recipients who got a second dose at roughly 4 weeks were pooled with those who got a second dose at roughly 12 weeks. Vaccinee samples were obtained from the UK trials COV001 and COV002, which included a single-blind randomized controlled phase 2/3 trial of AZD1222 (ChAdOx1 nCoV-19) in healthy adults. For TCRbeta chain sequencing, PBMC samples from trial participants were taken at day 0 and at day 28 after the second dose.

The chain couples TRBV19 to TRBJ1-2; a confident D gene designation cannot be given. The sample here was peripheral blood, taken 28 days after the second AZD1222 dose. The sequence was obtained from an adult who received the AZD1222 COVID-19 vaccine. The CDR3 loop reads CASSIGEHGGYTF. In nucleotides, the sequence is TGTGCCAGTAGTATTGGGGAGCACGGCGGCTACACCTTC.